A selection of T cell receptor beta chains follows, all from one sample in a study of T cells expressing NK-cell markers. For each CDR3 protein, TCRdb gives one entry from its re-call of the 5' RACE reads, without DNA. The ten top clones account for roughly 3.5%, within a sample of 550,000 to 600,000 distinct CDR3 sequences. The sample taken for sequencing was blood T cells: a sorted CD56 or NKG2C T cell subset, CD4+ or CD8+ T cells, or bulk PBMC T cells (not recorded which). These TCRs come from a man in his late teens or twenties in good health. CDR3s include the opening cysteine and the closing phenylalanine or tryptophan.

TRBV29-1,TRBJ2-1,CSVLLAGRGEQFF
TRBV18,TRBJ2-3,CASSRDFLPDTQYF
TRBV5-6,TRBJ2-1,CASSHDYSGRVNEQFF
TRBV28,TRBJ1-6,CASSLSGDGSPLHF
TRBV12-3/TRBV12-4,TRBJ2-7,CASSTYRTARHEQYF
TRBV15,TRBJ1-5,CATSTPYLDQPQHF
TRBV10-3,TRBJ1-1,CAVEGVNTEAFF
TRBV4-1,TRBJ1-3,CASSQDIIGNTIYF
TRBV29-1,TRBJ1-3,CSVSDRSAGNTIYF
TRBV19,TRBJ2-7,CASSTLAGVSYEQYF
TRBV12-3/TRBV12-4,TRBJ1-6,CASTPTAFRSPLHF
TRBV10-2,TRBJ2-4,CASRERRGAKNIQYF
TRBV29-1,TRBJ2-7,CSVEVFRHTTYEQYF
TRBV5-1,TRBJ1-1,CASSLETGGLNTEAFF
TRBV21-1,TRBJ2-7,CASTPPHHYEQYF
TRBV10-3,TRBJ2-7,CAISGGPSSYEQYF
TRBV24-1,TRBJ2-1,CATSDNLGLAGVHYNEQFF
TRBV19,TRBJ2-4,CASSRGGTVGTGKENIQYF
TRBV12-3/TRBV12-4,TRBJ2-1,CASITSRWGPPANEQFF
TRBV20-1,TRBJ2-1,CSARLAGVSYNEQFF
TRBV6-1,TRBJ2-1,CASSGQKPYYNEQFF
TRBV29-1,TRBJ2-3,CSVTGTGSSSTDTQYF
TRBV10-3,TRBJ2-4,CAISAGAPLNIQYF
TRBV11-1,TRBJ2-5,CASSPVRGLAGVSETQYF
TRBV27,TRBJ2-6,CASSLSSLAGLSGANVLTF
TRBV10-3,TRBJ2-5,CAISGDRGSQETQYF
TRBV5-1,TRBJ2-1,CASSGPSGGHEQFF
TRBV29-1,TRBJ2-2,CSVEVADTGELFF
TRBV5-1,TRBJ2-3,CASSFRVSTLNTDTQYF
TRBV20-1,TRBJ1-3,CSAREGGSLWNTIYF
TRBV15,TRBJ2-5,CATSRGGGADTQETQYF
TRBV28,TRBJ2-1,CASRTSGSNTYNEQFF
TRBV29-1,TRBJ2-7,CSVEPQGTYEQYF
TRBV5-1,TRBJ2-1,CASSLTGAINNEQFF
TRBV30,TRBJ2-3,CAQHNGLPGGTDTQYF
TRBV19,TRBJ2-2,CASIGRGPNTGELFF
TRBV5-1,TRBJ2-1,CASSTGGSGPYNEQFF
TRBV5-1,TRBJ1-4,CASSLGSDYEKLFF
TRBV5-6,TRBJ2-3,CASSLRNPRGTDTQYF
TRBV11-2,TRBJ2-3,CASSFASGVTDTQYF
TRBV5-1,TRBJ1-1,CASSPLEAEIAAEAFF
TRBV27,TRBJ2-1,CASSIQGAVEQFF
TRBV20-1,TRBJ2-6,CSARQGPSFSGANVLTF
TRBV21-1,TRBJ2-5,CASNQGEAGDEETQYF
TRBV29-1,TRBJ2-2,CSVSVGFTGELFF
TRBV5-1,TRBJ2-1,CASRVTPLVIEQFF
TRBV12-3/TRBV12-4,TRBJ1-3,CASSRRGGNTIYF
TRBV6-4,TRBJ2-3,CASSLAGGQDTQYF
TRBV9,TRBJ2-1,CASSASTRDSEPVFF
TRBV7-9,TRBJ1-1,CASSLRSGRRNTEAFF
TRBV27,TRBJ1-4,CASSLRTGVNEKLFF
TRBV15,TRBJ2-3,CATSRDRGRPDTQYF
TRBV6-5,TRBJ1-1,CASSSTPGSTEAFF
TRBV5-5,TRBJ2-1,CASSLGGGRAEQFF
TRBV12-3/TRBV12-4,TRBJ2-7,CASSFGVSDEQYF
TRBV7-2,TRBJ2-7,CASSRIAGGYYEQYF
TRBV4-1,TRBJ2-2,CASSQVGTGRTGELFF
TRBV12-3/TRBV12-4,TRBJ2-3,CASSLLAGARTDTQYF